This T cell receptor beta chain was sequenced in a study of blood T cells in healthy people across ages. The wider study: About one barcoded beta molecule was captured per two T cells (by template switching).

Next came a second PCR, run for 7 to 11 cycles, which used a sample-barcoded 5' primer along with a J-beta primer mix. Each of the cDNA molecules was tagged by a template-switch adaptor with 12 random nucleotides. TCRdb fed the 5' RACE reads into MiXCR, producing one record per CDR3 protein. The sample has around 1.5 million distinct CDR3 sequences, almost 60% seen once. The CDR3 is 11 amino acids. The V and J ends lost 2 bases and 5 bases respectively, with 6 bases between them. Germline lookup yields CDR1 DFQATT and CDR2 SNEGSKA (reference sequence). This clonotype has only a few counts. Its antigen is unknown. About 10 milliliters was the volume of peripheral blood drawn from each donor. Whole-study findings and limits: More naive CD4+ cells and higher diversity were found in long-lived than in aged donors.

This chain links TRBV20-1 with TRBJ2-5; D gene unclear. This sequence was found in a man aged 18 to 35 in good health. The sequenced sample was blood. CDR3 sequence (DNA): TGCAGTGCTAGATGGGCGGAGACCCAGTACTTC. Translation gives CSARWAETQYF.